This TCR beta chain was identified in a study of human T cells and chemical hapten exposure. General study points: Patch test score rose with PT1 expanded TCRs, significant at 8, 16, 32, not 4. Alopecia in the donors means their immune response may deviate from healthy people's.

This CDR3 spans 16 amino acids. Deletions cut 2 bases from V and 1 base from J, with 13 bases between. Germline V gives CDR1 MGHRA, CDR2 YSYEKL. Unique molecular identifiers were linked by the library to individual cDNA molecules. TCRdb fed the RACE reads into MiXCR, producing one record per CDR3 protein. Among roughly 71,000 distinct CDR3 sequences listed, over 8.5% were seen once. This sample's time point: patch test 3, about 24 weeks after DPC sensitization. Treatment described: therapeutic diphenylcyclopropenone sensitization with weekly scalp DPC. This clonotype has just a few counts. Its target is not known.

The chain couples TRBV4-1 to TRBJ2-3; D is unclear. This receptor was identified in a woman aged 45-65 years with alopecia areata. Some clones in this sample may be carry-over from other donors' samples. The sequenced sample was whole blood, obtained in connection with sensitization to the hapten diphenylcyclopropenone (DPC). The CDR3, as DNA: TGCGCCAGCAGCCAACAATCTACGCCTGGCACAGATACGCAGTATTTT. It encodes CASSQQSTPGTDTQYF.